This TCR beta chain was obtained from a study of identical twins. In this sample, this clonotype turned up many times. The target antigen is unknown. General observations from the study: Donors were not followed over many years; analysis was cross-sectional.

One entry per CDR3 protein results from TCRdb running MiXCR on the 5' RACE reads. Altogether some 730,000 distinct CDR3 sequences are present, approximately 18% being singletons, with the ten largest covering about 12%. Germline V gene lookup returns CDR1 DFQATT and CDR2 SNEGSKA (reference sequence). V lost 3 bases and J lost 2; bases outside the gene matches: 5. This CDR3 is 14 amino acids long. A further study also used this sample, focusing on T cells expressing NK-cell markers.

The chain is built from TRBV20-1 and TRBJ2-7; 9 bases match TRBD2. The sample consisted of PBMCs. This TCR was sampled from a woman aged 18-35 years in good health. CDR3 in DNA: TGCAGTGCTAGTGGACTAGCGAGAGCCTACGAGCAGTACTTC. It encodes CSASGLARAYEQYF.